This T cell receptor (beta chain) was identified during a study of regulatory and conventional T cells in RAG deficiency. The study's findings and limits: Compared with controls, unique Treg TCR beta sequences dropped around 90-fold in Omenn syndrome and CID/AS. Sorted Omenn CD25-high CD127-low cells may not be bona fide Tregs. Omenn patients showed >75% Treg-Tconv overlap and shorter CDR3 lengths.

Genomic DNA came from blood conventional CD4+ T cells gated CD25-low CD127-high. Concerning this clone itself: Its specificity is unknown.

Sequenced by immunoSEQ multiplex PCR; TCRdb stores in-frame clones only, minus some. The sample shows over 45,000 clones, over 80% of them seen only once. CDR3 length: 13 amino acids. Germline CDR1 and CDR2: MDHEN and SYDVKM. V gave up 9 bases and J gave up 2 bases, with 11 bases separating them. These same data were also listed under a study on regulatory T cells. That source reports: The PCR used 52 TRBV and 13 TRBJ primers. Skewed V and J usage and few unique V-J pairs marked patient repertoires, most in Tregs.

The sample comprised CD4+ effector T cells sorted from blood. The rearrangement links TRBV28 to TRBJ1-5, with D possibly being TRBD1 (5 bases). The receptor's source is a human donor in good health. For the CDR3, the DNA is TGTGCCAGTCGGGGCAGGGGCAATCAGCCCCAGCATTTT. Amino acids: CASRGRGNQPQHF.